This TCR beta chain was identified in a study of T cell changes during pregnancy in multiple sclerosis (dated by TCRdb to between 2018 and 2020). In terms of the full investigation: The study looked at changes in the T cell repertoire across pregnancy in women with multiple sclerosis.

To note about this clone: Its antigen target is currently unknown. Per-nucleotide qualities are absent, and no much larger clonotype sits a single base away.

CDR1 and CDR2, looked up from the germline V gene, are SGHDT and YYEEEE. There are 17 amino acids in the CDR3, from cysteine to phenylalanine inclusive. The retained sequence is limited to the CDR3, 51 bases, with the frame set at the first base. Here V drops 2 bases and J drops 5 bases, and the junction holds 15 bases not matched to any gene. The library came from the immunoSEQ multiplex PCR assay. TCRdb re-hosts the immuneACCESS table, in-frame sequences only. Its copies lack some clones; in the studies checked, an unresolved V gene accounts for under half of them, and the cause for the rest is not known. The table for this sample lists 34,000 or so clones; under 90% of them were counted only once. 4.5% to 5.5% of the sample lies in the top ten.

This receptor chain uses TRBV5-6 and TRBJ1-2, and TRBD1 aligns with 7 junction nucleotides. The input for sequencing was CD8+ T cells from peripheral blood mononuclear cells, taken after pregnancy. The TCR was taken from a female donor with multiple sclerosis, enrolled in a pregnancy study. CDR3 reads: CASSFPPPTGRRYGYTF. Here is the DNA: TGTGCCAGCAGCTTCCCGCCCCCGACAGGGCGAAGGTATGGCTACACCTTC.